A selection of T cell receptor beta chains follows, all from one sample in a study of blood T cell repertoires in COVID-19. Clones were read by immunoSEQ multiplex PCR, and TCRdb kept only the in-frame ones, dropping some. The sample holds 150,000 to 200,000 clones, around four fifths seen once. The sample consisted of peripheral blood. The receptors stem from a woman in her twenties or thirties with acute or convalescent COVID-19. CDR3s include the opening cysteine and the closing phenylalanine or tryptophan. Each record gives: V gene, D gene, clone size, J gene, CDR3 DNA, CDR3 protein. D genes are given only for firm matches. Where a row states a size, it is once, few, many or the class of an expanded clone; other rows omit it.

v_call: TRBV4-1
d_call: TRBD2
clone_size: NA
j_call: TRBJ2-3
cdr3_nt: TGCGCCAGCAGCCAAGGTAGCGGGGTCTCAGATACGCAGTATTTT
cdr3_aa: CASSQGSGVSDTQYF

v_call: TRBV6-5
d_call: NA
clone_size: NA
j_call: TRBJ1-1
cdr3_nt: TGTGCCAGCAAGGCAGGGCACACTGAAGCTTTCTTT
cdr3_aa: CASKAGHTEAFF

v_call: TRBV9
d_call: NA
clone_size: NA
j_call: TRBJ2-3
cdr3_nt: TGTGCCAGCAGCCAGGGTCAGGTCAGGGATACGCAGTATTTT
cdr3_aa: CASSQGQVRDTQYF

v_call: TRBV18
d_call: TRBD1
clone_size: NA
j_call: TRBJ2-3
cdr3_nt: TGTGCCAGCTCACCACCCCTCGACAGGGGAAGCACAGATACGCAGTATTTT
cdr3_aa: CASSPPLDRGSTDTQYF

v_call: TRBV7-9
d_call: TRBD1
clone_size: NA
j_call: TRBJ2-1
cdr3_nt: TGTGCCAGCAGCACAGACAGGGGGTCGGTCTACAATGAGCAGTTCTTC
cdr3_aa: CASSTDRGSVYNEQFF

v_call: TRBV19
d_call: NA
clone_size: NA
j_call: TRBJ1-3
cdr3_nt: TGTGCCAGTAATGGACAGTTAGGCTCTGGAAACACCATATATTTT
cdr3_aa: CASNGQLGSGNTIYF

v_call: TRBV7-2
d_call: TRBD1
clone_size: once
j_call: TRBJ1-1
cdr3_nt: TGTGCCAGCAGCGCTTGGACAGGGGGGAACACTGAAGCTTTCTTT
cdr3_aa: CASSAWTGGNTEAFF

v_call: TRBV3-1/TRBV3-2
d_call: NA
clone_size: NA
j_call: TRBJ1-1
cdr3_nt: TGTGCCAGCAGCCCACCGACTACTGGCCAAGCTTTCTTT
cdr3_aa: CASSPPTTGQAFF

v_call: TRBV5-1
d_call: NA
clone_size: few
j_call: TRBJ2-3
cdr3_nt: TGCGCCAGCAGCTTGGAGCAGGGAACAGATACGCAGTATTTT
cdr3_aa: CASSLEQGTDTQYF

v_call: TRBV19
d_call: TRBD1
clone_size: NA
j_call: TRBJ1-1
cdr3_nt: TGTGCCAGTAGTTTACTGACAGGGGCTAGGAACACTGAAGCTTTCTTT
cdr3_aa: CASSLLTGARNTEAFF

v_call: TRBV6-1
d_call: NA
clone_size: few
j_call: TRBJ2-7
cdr3_nt: TGTGCCAGCAGTGATTCTGTCGAGCAGTACTTC
cdr3_aa: CASSDSVEQYF

v_call: TRBV14
d_call: NA
clone_size: once
j_call: TRBJ1-4
cdr3_nt: TGTGCCAGCAGCCAAGATGAGGCAGGGTGGTTCAGGGATGAAAAACTGTTTTTT
cdr3_aa: CASSQDEAGWFRDEKLFF

v_call: TRBV12-3/TRBV12-4
d_call: TRBD1
clone_size: once
j_call: TRBJ1-2
cdr3_nt: TGTGCCAGCAGCTTCGACAGGGGGCTTGGCTACACCTTC
cdr3_aa: CASSFDRGLGYTF

v_call: TRBV28
d_call: NA
clone_size: NA
j_call: TRBJ1-2
cdr3_nt: TGTGCCAGCACGACAGGCCCGACCTATGGCTACACCTTC
cdr3_aa: CASTTGPTYGYTF

v_call: TRBV12-2
d_call: NA
clone_size: NA
j_call: TRBJ2-5
cdr3_nt: TGTGCAAGTCGCTTAACCCACAGGTGGCAAGAGACCCAGTACTTC
cdr3_aa: CASRLTHRWQETQYF

v_call: TRBV24-1
d_call: NA
clone_size: NA
j_call: TRBJ2-1
cdr3_nt: TGTGCCACCAGTGATTCCCGGGACAAAACAAACTACAATGAGCAGTTCTTC
cdr3_aa: CATSDSRDKTNYNEQFF

v_call: TRBV13
d_call: TRBD1
clone_size: NA
j_call: TRBJ1-2
cdr3_nt: TGTGCCAGCAGCTTATCGGGACAGGGGGCCTATGGCTACACCTTC
cdr3_aa: CASSLSGQGAYGYTF

v_call: TRBV6-4
d_call: NA
clone_size: NA
j_call: TRBJ2-2
cdr3_nt: TGTGCCAGCAGCCGACGAGCGGAAACTGCGAACACCGGGGAGCTGTTTTTT
cdr3_aa: CASSRRAETANTGELFF